These T cell receptor beta chains were read from a single sample in a study of T cell responses to AZD1222 COVID-19 vaccine. Profiled with immunoSEQ multiplex PCR; TCRdb holds only in-frame clones, not every one. The table lists some 120,000 clones, 89% of them singletons. The material was peripheral blood, obtained on day 0 of AZD1222 vaccination. These receptors were taken from an adult in good health. Both conserved end residues are part of each CDR3. A D gene is named only where the DNA matches it firmly. Clone size is not always given. Where it is, it says once, few, many or a class for expanded clones.

J gene: TRBJ2-2; D gene: .; V gene: TRBV5-6; clone size: .; CDR3 DNA: TGTGCCAGCAGCGACCTGCGCACAACCGGGGAGCTGTTTTTT; CDR3 protein: CASSDLRTTGELFF
J gene: TRBJ2-1; D gene: .; V gene: TRBV9; clone size: once; CDR3 DNA: TGTGCCAGCAGCCAGAACAGGGAATCCTACAATGAGCAGTTCTTC; CDR3 protein: CASSQNRESYNEQFF
J gene: TRBJ1-2; D gene: TRBD1; V gene: TRBV6-5; clone size: .; CDR3 DNA: TGTGCCAGCAGTTCGACGGACAGGGGCTATGGCTACACCTTC; CDR3 protein: CASSSTDRGYGYTF
J gene: TRBJ2-7; D gene: .; V gene: TRBV21-1; clone size: few; CDR3 DNA: TGTGCCAGCAGCAAAGCTGTGGGGGACAGCCAGCAGTACTTC; CDR3 protein: CASSKAVGDSQQYF
J gene: TRBJ2-1; D gene: TRBD2; V gene: TRBV4-1; clone size: .; CDR3 DNA: TGCGCCAGCAGCCAAACCTCGTGGAATAGCGGGAGTCGAGAGCAGTTCTTC; CDR3 protein: CASSQTSWNSGSREQFF
J gene: TRBJ1-1; D gene: .; V gene: TRBV13; clone size: .; CDR3 DNA: TGTGCCAGCAGTTCACTCGGGGGGAGCGAAGCTTTCTTT; CDR3 protein: CASSSLGGSEAFF
J gene: TRBJ2-3; D gene: .; V gene: TRBV18; clone size: once; CDR3 DNA: TGTGCCAGCTCCCCAGTCACAGATACGCAGTATTTT; CDR3 protein: CASSPVTDTQYF
J gene: TRBJ2-7; D gene: .; V gene: TRBV19; clone size: .; CDR3 DNA: TGTGCCAGTAGTAAAACGGGGGATGGGTCCTACGAGCAGTACTTC; CDR3 protein: CASSKTGDGSYEQYF
J gene: TRBJ2-7; D gene: TRBD2; V gene: TRBV28; clone size: .; CDR3 DNA: TGTGCCAGCAGTTCGATACTAGCGGGGCAAACCTACGAGCAGTACTTC; CDR3 protein: CASSSILAGQTYEQYF
J gene: TRBJ2-5; D gene: .; V gene: TRBV18; clone size: once; CDR3 DNA: TGTGCCAGCTCTTTCGACAGTTCCCAGTACTTC; CDR3 protein: CASSFDSSQYF